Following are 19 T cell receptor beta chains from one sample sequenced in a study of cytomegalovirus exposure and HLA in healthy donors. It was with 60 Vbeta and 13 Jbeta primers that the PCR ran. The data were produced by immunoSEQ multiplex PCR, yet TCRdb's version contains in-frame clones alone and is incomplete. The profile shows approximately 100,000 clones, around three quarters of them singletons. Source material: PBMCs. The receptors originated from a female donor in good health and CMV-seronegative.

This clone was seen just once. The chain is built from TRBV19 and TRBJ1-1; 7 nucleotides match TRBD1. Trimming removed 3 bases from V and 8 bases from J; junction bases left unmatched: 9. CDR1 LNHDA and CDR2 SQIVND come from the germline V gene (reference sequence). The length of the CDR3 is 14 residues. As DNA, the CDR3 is TGTGCCAGTAGTATCACAGGGGTTCTATCAGAAGCTTTCTTT. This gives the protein CASSITGVLSEAFF.

This chain's CDR3 is CASSYASGNTGELFF. CDR3 coding DNA: TGTGCCAGCAGCTATGCTAGCGGGAACACCGGGGAGCTGTTTTTT. The V call is TRBV7-9, the J call TRBJ2-2; TRBD2 aligns across 7 bases. Germline V gene lookup returns CDR1 SEHNR and CDR2 FQNEAQ (reference sequence). J was trimmed by 1 base and V by 4 bases; bases with no gene match: 3. CDR3 length: 15 amino acids.

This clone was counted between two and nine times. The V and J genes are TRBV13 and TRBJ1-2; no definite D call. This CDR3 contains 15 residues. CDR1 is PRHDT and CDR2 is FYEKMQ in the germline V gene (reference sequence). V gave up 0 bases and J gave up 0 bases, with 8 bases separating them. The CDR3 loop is CASSLGTAANYGYTF. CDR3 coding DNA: TGTGCCAGCAGCTTAGGGACTGCTGCTAACTATGGCTACACCTTC.

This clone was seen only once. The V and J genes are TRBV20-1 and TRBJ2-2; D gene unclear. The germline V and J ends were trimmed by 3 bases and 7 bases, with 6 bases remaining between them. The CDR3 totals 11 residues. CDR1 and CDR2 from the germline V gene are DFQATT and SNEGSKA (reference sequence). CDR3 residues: CSASKSGELFF. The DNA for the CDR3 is TGCAGTGCTAGCAAGAGCGGGGAGCTGTTTTTT.

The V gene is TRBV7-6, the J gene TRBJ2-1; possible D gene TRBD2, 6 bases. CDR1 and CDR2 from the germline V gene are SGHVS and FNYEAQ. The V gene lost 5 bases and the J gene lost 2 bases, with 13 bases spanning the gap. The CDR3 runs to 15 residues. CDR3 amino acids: CASSGDSRTYNEQFF. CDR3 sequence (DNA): TGTGCCAGCAGCGGGGACTCCCGTACCTACAATGAGCAGTTCTTC.

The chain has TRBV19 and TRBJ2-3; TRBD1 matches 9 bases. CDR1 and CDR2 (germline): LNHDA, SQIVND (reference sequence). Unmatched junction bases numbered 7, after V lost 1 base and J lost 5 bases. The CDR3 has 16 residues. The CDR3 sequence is CASSIVPGQGIDTQYF. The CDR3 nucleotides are TGTGCCAGTAGTATAGTACCGGGACAGGGAATAGATACGCAGTATTTT.

The CDR3 here is CASSLTGGREQYF. CDR3 bases: TGTGCCAGCAGCTTAACAGGGGGCAGGGAGCAGTACTTC. The chain is built from TRBV7-3 and TRBJ2-7; 7 positions match TRBD1. CDR1 is SGHTA, CDR2 FQGTGA, per germline. The CDR3 has 13 amino acids. The V gene end was trimmed by 0 bases and the J gene end by 7 bases; junction bases not matched to a gene: 3.

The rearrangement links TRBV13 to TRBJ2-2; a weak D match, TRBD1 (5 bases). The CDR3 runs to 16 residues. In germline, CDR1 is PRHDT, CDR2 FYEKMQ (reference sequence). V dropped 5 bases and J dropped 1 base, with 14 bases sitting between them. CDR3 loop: CASSASPGQNTGELFF. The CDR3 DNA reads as TGTGCCAGCAGCGCTAGTCCCGGACAGAACACCGGGGAGCTGTTTTTT. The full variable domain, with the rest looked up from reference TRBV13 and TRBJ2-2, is AAGVIQSPRHLIKEKRETATLKCYPIPRHDTVYWYQQGPGQDPQFLISFYEKMQSDKGSIPDRFSAQQFSDYHSELNMSSLELGDSALYFCASSASPGQNTGELFFGEGSRLTVL.

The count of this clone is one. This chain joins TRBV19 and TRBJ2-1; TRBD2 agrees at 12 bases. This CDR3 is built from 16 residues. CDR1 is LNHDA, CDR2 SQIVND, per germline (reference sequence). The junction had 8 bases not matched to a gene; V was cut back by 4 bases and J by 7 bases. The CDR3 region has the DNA TGTGCCAGTAGTACAAGGACTAGCGGGGTTAAAAATGAGCAGTTCTTC. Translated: CASSTRTSGVKNEQFF. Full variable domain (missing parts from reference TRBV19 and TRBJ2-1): DGGITQSPKYLFRKEGQNVTLSCEQNLNHDAMYWYRQDPGQGLRLIYYSQIVNDFQKGDIAEGYSVSREKKESFPLTVTSAQKNPTAFYLCASSTRTSGVKNEQFFGPGTRLTVL.

CDR3 DNA sequence: TGTGCCAGTAGTATGAATAGCGCAAGCTCCTACAATGAGCAGTTCTTC. Translating it yields CASSMNSASSYNEQFF. The chain combines TRBV19 with TRBJ2-1, with D tentatively TRBD2 (5 bases). V dropped 3 bases and J dropped 0 bases, with 12 bases sitting between them. Per the germline V gene, CDR1 is LNHDA and CDR2 is SQIVND (reference sequence). This CDR3 contains 16 residues.

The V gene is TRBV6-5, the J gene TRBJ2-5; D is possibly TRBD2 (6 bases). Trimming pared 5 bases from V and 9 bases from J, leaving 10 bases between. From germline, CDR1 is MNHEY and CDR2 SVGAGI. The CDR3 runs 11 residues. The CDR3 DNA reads TGTGCCAGCAGTACCACGGGGGCCCAGTACTTC. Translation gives CASSTTGAQYF.

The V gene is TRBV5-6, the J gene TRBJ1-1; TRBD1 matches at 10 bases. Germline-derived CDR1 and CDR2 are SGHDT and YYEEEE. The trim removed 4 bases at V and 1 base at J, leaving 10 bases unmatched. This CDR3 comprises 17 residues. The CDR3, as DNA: TGTGCCAGCAGCCATGGGACAGGGGTCTTAAGGAACACTGAAGCTTTCTTT. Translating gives CASSHGTGVLRNTEAFF.

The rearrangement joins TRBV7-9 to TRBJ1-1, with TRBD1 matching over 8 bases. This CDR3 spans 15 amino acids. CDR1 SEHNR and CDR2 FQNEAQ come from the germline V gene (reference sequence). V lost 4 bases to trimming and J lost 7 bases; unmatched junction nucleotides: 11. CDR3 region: CASSSKDRADGEAFF. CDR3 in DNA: TGTGCCAGCAGCTCTAAGGACAGGGCTGATGGTGAAGCTTTCTTT.

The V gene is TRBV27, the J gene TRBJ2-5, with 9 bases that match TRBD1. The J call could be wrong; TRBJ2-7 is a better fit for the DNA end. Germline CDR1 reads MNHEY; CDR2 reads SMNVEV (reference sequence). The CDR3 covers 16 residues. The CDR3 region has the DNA TGTGCCAGCAGTGACTCCGGGACAGGGATGTCCTACGAGCAGTACTTC. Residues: CASSDSGTGMSYEQYF.

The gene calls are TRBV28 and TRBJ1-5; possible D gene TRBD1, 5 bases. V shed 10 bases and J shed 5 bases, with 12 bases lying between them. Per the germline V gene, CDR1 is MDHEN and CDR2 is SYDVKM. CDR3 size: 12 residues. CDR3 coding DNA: TGTGCCAACCAGGGTCGGGATCAGCCCCAGCATTTT. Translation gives CANQGRDQPQHF.

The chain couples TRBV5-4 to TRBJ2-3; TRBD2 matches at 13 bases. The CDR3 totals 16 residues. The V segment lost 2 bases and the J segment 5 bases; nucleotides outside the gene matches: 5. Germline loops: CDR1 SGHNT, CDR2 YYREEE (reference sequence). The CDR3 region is CASSFTSGGAGDTQYF. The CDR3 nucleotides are TGTGCCAGCAGCTTCACTAGCGGGGGGGCTGGAGATACGCAGTATTTT.

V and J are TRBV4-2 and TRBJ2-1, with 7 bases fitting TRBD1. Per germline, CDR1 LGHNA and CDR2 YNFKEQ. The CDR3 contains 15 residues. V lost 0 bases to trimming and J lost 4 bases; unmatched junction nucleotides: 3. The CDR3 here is CASSQEQQGYNEQFF. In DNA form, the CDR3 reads TGTGCCAGCAGCCAAGAACAACAGGGGTACAATGAGCAGTTCTTC.

The CDR3 sequence: CASSGNTEAFF. CDR3 in DNA: TGCGCCAGCAGCGGCAACACTGAAGCTTTCTTT. This sequence joins TRBV5-1 and TRBJ1-1; D call uncertain. CDR3 length: 11 residues. Germline CDR1 SGHRS, CDR2 YFSETQ. V was trimmed by 4 bases and J by 2 bases, leaving 3 bases between them.

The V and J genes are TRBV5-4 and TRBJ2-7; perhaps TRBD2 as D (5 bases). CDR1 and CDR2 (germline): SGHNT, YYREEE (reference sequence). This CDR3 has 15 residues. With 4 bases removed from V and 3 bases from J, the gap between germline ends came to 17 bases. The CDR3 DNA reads TGTGCCAGCAGCCCACGGGGAGAGACCCTCTACGAGCAGTACTTC. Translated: CASSPRGETLYEQYF.